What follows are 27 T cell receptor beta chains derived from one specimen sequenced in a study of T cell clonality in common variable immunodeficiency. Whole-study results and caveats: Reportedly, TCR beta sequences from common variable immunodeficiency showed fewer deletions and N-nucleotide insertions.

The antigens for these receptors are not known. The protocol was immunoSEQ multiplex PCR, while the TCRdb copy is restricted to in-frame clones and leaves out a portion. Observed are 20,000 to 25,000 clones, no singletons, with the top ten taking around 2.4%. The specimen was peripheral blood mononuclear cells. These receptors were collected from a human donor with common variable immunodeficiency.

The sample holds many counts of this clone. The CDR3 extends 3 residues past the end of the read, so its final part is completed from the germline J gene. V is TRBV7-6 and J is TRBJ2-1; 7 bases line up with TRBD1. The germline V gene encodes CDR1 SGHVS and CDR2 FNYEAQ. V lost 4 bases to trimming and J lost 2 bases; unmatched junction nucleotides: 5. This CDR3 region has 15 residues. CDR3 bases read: TGTGCCAGCAGCTCGATACAGGGGACCTACAATGAG. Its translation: CASSSIQGTYNE. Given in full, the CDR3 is CASSSIQGTYNEQFF. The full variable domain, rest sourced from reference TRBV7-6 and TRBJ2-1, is GAGVSQSPRYKVTKRGQDVALRCDPISGHVSLYWYRQALGQGPEFLTYFNYEAQQDKSGLPNDRFSAERPEGSISTLTIQRTEQRDSAMYRCASSSIQGTYNEQFFGPGTRLTVL.

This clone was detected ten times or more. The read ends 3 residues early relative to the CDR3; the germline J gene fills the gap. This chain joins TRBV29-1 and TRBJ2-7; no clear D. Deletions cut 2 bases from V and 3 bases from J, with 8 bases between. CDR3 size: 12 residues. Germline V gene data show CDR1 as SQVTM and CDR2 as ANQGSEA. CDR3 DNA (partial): TGCAGCGTTGAATTCGGTAACTACGAG. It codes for CSVEFGNYE. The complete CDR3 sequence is CSVEFGNYEQYF.

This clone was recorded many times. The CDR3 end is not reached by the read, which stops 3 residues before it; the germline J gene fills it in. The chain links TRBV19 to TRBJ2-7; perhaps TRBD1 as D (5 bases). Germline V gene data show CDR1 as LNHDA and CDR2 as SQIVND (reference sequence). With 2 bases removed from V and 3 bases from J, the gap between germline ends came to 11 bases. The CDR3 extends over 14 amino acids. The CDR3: CASSIQGRDYEQYF. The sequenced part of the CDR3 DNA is TGTGCCAGTAGTATACAGGGCAGGGACTACGAG.

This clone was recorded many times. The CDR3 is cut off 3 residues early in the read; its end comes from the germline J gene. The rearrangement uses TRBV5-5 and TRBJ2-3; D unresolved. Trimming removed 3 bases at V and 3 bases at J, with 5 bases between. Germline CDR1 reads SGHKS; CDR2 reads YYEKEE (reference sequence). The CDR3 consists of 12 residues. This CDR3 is CASSSRTDTQYF. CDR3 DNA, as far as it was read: TGTGCCAGCAGCTCTCGTACAGATACG.

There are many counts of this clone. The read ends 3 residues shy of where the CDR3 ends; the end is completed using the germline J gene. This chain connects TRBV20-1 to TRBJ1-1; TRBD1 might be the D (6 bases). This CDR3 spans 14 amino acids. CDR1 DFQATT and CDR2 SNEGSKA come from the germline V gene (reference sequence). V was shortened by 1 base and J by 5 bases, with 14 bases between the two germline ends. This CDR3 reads CSARVHREITEAFF. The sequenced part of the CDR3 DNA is TGCAGTGCTAGAGTTCACAGGGAAATAACTGAA.

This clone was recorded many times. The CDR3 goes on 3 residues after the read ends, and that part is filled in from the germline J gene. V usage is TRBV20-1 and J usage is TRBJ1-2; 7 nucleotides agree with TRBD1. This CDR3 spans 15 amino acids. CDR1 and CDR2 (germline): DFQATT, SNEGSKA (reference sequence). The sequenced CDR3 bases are TGCAGTGCTAGAGGGACCCTCGGGACAGTCGGAGGC. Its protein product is CSARGTLGTVGG. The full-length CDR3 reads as CSARGTLGTVGGYTF.

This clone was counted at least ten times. The CDR3 region is CASSPILTLGRGYGYTF. The part of the CDR3 DNA that was read is TGTGCCAGCAGCCCTATCCTTACCCTCGGCAGGGGATATGGC. This chain joins TRBV4-2 and TRBJ1-2; D perhaps matches TRBD1 (6 bases). The CDR3 end is not reached by the read, which stops 3 residues before it; the germline J gene fills it in. Deletions cut 4 bases from V and 5 bases from J, with 23 bases between. CDR1 is LGHNA, CDR2 YNFKEQ, per germline. This CDR3 region has 17 residues.

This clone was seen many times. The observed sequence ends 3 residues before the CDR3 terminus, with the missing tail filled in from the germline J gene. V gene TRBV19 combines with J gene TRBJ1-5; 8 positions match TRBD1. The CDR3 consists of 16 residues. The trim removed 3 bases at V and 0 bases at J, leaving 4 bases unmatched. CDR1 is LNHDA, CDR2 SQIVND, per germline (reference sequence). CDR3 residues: CASSIGTGASNQPQHF. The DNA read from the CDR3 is TGTGCCAGTAGTATTGGGACAGGTGCTAGCAATCAGCCC.

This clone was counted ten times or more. CDR3 loop: CSVEGGWDYGYTF. The sequenced part of the CDR3 DNA is TGCAGCGTTGAAGGCGGGTGGGACTATGGC. The V gene is TRBV29-1, the J gene TRBJ1-2; D remains ambiguous. The read is 3 residues too short to cover the CDR3 end, so that end is filled in from the germline J gene. The CDR3 sequence is 13 residues long. CDR1 is SQVTM, CDR2 ANQGSEA, per germline. The V end was cut by 1 base, the J end by 3 bases, with 9 bases between.

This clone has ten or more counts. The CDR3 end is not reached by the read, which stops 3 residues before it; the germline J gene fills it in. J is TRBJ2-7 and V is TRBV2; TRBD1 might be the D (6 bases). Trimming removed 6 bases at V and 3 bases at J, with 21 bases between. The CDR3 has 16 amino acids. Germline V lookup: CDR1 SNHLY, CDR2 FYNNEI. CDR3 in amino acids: CASRGSLGGPGYEQYF. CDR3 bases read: TGTGCCAGCAGAGGAAGCCTAGGGGGACCGGGCTACGAG.

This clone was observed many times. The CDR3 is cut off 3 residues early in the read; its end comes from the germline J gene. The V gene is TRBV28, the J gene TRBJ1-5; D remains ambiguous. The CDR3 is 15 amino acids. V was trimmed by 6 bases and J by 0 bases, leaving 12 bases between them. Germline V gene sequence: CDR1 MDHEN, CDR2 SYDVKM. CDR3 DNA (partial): TGTGCCAGCAGACTTTTTATAAATAGCAATCAGCCC. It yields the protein CASRLFINSNQP. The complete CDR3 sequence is CASRLFINSNQPQHF.

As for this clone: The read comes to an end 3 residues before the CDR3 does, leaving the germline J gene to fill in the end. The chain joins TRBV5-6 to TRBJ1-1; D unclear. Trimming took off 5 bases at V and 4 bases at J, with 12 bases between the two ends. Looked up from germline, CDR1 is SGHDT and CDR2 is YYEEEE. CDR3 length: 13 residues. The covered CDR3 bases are TGTGCCAGCAGATTCCACGGGGTCACTGAA. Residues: CASRFHGVTE. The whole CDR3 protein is CASRFHGVTEAFF.

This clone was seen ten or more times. CDR3: CASSFGQGDGYTF. The DNA read from the CDR3 is TGTGCCAGCAGTTTTGGACAGGGCGACGGC. This rearrangement joins TRBV28 to TRBJ1-2, with TRBD1 matching over 8 bases. The read is 3 residues too short to cover the CDR3 end, so that end is filled in from the germline J gene. The germline V gene has CDR1 MDHEN and CDR2 SYDVKM. This CDR3 has 13 residues.

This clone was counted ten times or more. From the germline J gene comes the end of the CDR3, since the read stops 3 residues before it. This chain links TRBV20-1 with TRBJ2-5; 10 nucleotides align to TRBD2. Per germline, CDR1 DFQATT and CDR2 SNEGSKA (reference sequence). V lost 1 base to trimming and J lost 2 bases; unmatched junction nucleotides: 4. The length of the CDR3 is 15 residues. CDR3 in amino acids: CSARGTSGAQETQYF. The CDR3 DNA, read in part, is TGCAGTGCTAGAGGGACTAGCGGTGCTCAAGAGACC.

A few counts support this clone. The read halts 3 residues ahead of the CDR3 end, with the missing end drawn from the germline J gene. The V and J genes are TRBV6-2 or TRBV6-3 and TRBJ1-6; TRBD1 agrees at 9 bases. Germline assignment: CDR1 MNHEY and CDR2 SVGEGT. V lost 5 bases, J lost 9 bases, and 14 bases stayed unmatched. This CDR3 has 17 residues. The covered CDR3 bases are TGTGCCAGCAGTCGGGCAAGGACAGGGGCCGCCCTTTCACCC. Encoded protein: CASSRARTGAALSP. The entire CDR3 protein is CASSRARTGAALSPLHF.

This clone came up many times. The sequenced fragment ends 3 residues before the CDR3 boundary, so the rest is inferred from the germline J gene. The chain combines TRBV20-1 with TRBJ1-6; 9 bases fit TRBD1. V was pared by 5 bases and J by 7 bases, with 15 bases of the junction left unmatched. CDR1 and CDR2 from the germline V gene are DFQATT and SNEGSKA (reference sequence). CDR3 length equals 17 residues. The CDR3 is CSASGQGWPGRNSPLHF. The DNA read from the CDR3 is TGCAGTGCTTCGGGACAGGGATGGCCGGGGAGGAATTCACCC.

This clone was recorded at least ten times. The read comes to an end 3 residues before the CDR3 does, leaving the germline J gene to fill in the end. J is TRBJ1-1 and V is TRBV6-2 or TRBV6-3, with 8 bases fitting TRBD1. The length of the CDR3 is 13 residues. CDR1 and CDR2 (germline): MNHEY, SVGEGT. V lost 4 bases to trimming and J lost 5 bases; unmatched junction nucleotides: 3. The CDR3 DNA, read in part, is TGTGCCAGCAGTTCAGGGGGCTGGACTGAA. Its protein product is CASSSGGWTE. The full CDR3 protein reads CASSSGGWTEAFF.

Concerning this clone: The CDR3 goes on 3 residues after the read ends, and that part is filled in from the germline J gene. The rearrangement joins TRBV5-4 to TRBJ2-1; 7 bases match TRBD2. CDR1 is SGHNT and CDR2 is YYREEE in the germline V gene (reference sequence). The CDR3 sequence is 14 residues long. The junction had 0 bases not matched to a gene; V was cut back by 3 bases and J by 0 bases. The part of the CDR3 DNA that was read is TGTGCCAGCAGCTCGGGGGGCTCCTACAATGAG. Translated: CASSSGGSYNE. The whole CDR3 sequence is CASSSGGSYNEQFF.

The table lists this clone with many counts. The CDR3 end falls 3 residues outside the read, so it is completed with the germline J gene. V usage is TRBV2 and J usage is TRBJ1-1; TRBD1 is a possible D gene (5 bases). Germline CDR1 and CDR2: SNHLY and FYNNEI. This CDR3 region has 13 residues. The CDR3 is CASSATSGGGAFF. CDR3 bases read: TGTGCCAGCAGTGCCACTAGCGGGGGTGGA.

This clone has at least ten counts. The DNA read from the CDR3 is TGTGCCAGCAGCTTAAGGCGGACTCCCCTCAATGAG. Its protein product is CASSLRRTPLNE. The CDR3, in full, reads CASSLRRTPLNEQFF. V usage is TRBV7-3 and J usage is TRBJ2-1; D might be TRBD2 (5 bases). The sequence runs out 3 residues before the end of the CDR3; the remainder is reconstructed from the germline J gene. The CDR3 spans 15 residues. The ends were cut back, 1 base at V and 6 bases at J, with 13 bases in the middle. Germline CDR1 SGHTA, CDR2 FQGTGA.

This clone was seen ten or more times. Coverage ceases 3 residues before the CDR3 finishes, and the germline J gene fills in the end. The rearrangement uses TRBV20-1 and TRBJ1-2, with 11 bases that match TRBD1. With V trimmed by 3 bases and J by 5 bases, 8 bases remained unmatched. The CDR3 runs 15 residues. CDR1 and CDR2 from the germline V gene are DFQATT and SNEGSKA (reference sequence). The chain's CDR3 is CSARAGTGGWYGYTF. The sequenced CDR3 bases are TGCAGTGCTAGGGCCGGGACAGGGGGTTGGTATGGC.

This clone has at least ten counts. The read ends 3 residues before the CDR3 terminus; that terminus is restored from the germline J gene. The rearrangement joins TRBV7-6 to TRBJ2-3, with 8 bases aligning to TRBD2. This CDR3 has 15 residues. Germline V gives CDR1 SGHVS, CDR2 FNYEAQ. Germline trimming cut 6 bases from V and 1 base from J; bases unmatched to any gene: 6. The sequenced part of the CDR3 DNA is TGTGCCAGCAGGTATAGCGGGGTCGGCACAGATACG. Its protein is CASRYSGVGTDT. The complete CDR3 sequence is CASRYSGVGTDTQYF. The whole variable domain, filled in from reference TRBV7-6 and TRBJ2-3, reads GAGVSQSPRYKVTKRGQDVALRCDPISGHVSLYWYRQALGQGPEFLTYFNYEAQQDKSGLPNDRFSAERPEGSISTLTIQRTEQRDSAMYRCASRYSGVGTDTQYFGPGTRLTVL.

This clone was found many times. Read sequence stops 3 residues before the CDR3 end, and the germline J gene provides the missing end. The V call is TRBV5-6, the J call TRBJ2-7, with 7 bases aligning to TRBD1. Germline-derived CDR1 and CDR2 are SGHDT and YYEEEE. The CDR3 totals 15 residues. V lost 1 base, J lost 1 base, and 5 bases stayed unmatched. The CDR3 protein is CASSLTPTGSYEQYF. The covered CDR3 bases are TGTGCCAGCAGCTTGACCCCGACAGGGTCCTACGAG.

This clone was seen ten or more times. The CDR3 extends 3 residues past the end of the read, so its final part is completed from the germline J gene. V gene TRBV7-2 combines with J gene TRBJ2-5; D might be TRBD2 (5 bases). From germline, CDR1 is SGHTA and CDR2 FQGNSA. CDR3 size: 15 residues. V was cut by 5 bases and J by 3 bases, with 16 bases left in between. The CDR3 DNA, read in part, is TGTGCCAGCAGCAATTGGAACTCGGGGAAAGAGACC. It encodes CASSNWNSGKET. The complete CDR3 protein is CASSNWNSGKETQYF.

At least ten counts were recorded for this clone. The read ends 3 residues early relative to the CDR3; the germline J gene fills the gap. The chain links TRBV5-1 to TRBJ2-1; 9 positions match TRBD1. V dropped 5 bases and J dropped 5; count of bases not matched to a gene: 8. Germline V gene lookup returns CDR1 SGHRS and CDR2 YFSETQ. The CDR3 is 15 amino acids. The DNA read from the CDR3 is TGCGCCAGCAGTAGTACAGGGGGCGCACACAATGAG. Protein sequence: CASSSTGGAHNE. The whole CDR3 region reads CASSSTGGAHNEQFF.

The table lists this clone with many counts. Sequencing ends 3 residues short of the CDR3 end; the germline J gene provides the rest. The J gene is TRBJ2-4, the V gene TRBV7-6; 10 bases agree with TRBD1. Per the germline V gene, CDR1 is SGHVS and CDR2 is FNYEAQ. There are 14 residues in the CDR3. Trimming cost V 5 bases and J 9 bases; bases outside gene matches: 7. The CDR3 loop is CASSPGQGDVIQYF. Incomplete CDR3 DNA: TGTGCCAGCAGCCCCGGACAGGGGGACGTCATT.

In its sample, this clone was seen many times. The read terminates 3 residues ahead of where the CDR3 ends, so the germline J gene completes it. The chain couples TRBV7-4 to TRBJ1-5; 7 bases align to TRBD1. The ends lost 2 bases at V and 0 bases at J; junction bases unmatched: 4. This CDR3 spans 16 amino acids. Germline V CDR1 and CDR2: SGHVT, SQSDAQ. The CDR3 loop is CASSLQGEYSNQPQHF. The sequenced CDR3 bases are TGTGCCAGCAGCTTACAGGGGGAATATAGCAATCAGCCC.